Listed below are T cell receptor beta chains from one sample, sequenced in a study of CD8+CD57+ T cells in acquired aplastic anemia. MiXCR, run by TCRdb on the reads, gives a single entry per CDR3 protein. The table shows 130,000 or so distinct CDR3 sequences, with 30% to 45% occurring only once. The specimen was sorted CD4+, CD8+, or CD8+CD57+ T cells (not recorded which) from PBMCs. The source is a human donor with aplastic anemia. Both conserved end residues are part of each CDR3. A D gene is named only where the DNA matches it firmly. The listing skips clone size in some rows; elsewhere it reads once, few, many or a size class.

V,J,size,D,CDR3,DNA
TRBV7-9,TRBJ1-1,NA,NA,CASSDRLSGTEAFF,TGTGCCAGCAGCGACAGGTTAAGTGGGACTGAAGCTTTCTTT
TRBV20-1,TRBJ2-3,many,TRBD2,CSARRGGGTDTQYF,TGCAGTGCTAGGCGGGGGGGCGGGACAGATACGCAGTATTTT
TRBV2,TRBJ2-2,many,NA,CASSESARATGELFF,TGTGCCAGCAGTGAATCGGCCAGGGCTACCGGGGAGCTGTTTTTT
TRBV5-6,TRBJ1-4,many,TRBD1,CASSSTGAANEKLFF,TGTGCCAGCAGTTCGACAGGGGCGGCTAATGAAAAACTGTTTTTT
TRBV5-1,TRBJ1-2,many,NA,CASSLGREGYTF,TGCGCCAGCAGCTTAGGGAGGGAAGGCTACACCTTC
TRBV7-8,TRBJ2-7,NA,TRBD2,CASSLVLAGEQYF,TGTGCCAGCAGCTTAGTATTAGCGGGCGAGCAGTACTTC
TRBV24-1,TRBJ2-3,once,TRBD2,CATSDRLAGGTDTQYF,TGTGCCACCAGTGACCGGCTGGCGGGGGGCACAGATACGCAGTATTTT
TRBV6-1,TRBJ2-1,many,NA,CASSPGGDEQFF,TGTGCCAGCAGCCCAGGGGGGGATGAGCAGTTCTTC
TRBV7-9,TRBJ1-5,NA,NA,CASSALGEGQPQHF,TGTGCCAGCAGTGCGCTGGGGGAGGGACAGCCCCAGCATTTT
TRBV2,TRBJ2-2,few,TRBD2,CASRWGGTFTGELFF,TGTGCCAGCAGATGGGGGGGGACCTTTACCGGGGAGCTGTTTTTT